One sample yielded the 5 T cell receptor beta chains listed below, sequenced in a study of shared clonotypes between healthy human individuals. As defined, naive CD8 cells were CD45RO-negative and positively selected for CCR7, with terminally differentiated effector memory CD45RA+ cells excluded. TCRdb's table, derived via immunoSEQ multiplex PCR, lists solely in-frame clones and lacks some. The repertoire holds 1.5 million to 2.5 million clones, about 95% seen once, with 0.95% to 1.5% in the top ten. The source material was naive CD8+ T cells sorted from blood. The receptor source for this set is a man between 18 and 29 years old in good health.

This clone appeared once. V usage is TRBV19 and J usage is TRBJ2-7; TRBD1 matches at 8 bases. There are 14 residues in the CDR3. Per the germline V gene, CDR1 is LNHDA and CDR2 is SQIVND (reference sequence). Trimming took 7 bases from V and 2 from J; bases not matched to a gene: 7. CDR3 protein: CASKADRDTYEQYF. In nucleotides, the CDR3 is TGTGCCAGTAAGGCGGACAGGGATACCTACGAGCAGTACTTC.

The CDR3 coding sequence is TGTGCCAGCAGCATGACAGGGGGCACAGATACGCAGTATTTT. The encoded protein is CASSMTGGTDTQYF. V usage is TRBV7-8 and J usage is TRBJ2-3, with TRBD1 matching 8 bases. The germline gives CDR1 SGHVS, CDR2 FQNEAQ. The CDR3 sequence is 14 residues long. The V and J ends lost 5 bases and 1 base, in that order; junction bases with no gene match: 2.

This clone came up once. The V gene is TRBV28, the J gene TRBJ1-1; TRBD1 aligns across 8 bases. V trimming: 5 bases; J trimming: 0 bases; junction bases outside the gene matches: 2. CDR1 and CDR2 from the germline V gene are MDHEN and SYDVKM. The CDR3 loop spans 14 amino acids. In DNA, the CDR3 is TGTGCCAGCAGTCAGGACAGGGTGAACACTGAAGCTTTCTTT. Its translation is CASSQDRVNTEAFF.

The DNA for the CDR3 is TGTGCCAGCAGCTTAGACCTTGGGGAATCCTACGAGCAGTACTTC. This codes for CASSLDLGESYEQYF. The chain is built from TRBV7-9 and TRBJ2-7; no reliable D call. Trimming stripped 1 base from V and 1 base from J, with 11 bases between. The CDR3 is 15 amino acids. Germline values: CDR1 SEHNR, CDR2 FQNEAQ (reference sequence).

This clone occurred once. The rearrangement uses TRBV7-9 and TRBJ2-1, with D possibly TRBD1 on 5 matching bases. Germline V gene lookup returns CDR1 SEHNR and CDR2 FQNEAQ (reference sequence). Between the trimmed V and J ends, which lost 0 bases and 9 bases, there was a span of 12 bases. The CDR3 has 14 amino acids. The CDR3 protein is CASSLARGDSEQFF. The CDR3 DNA is TGTGCCAGCAGCTTAGCCCGAGGCGACAGTGAGCAGTTCTTC.